This T cell receptor beta chain is from a study of blood T cell repertoires in COVID-19. Turning to the study itself: From T cells, B-cell-depleted T cells, or PBMCs came the material, which was cDNA or gDNA.

CDR1 and CDR2 from the germline V gene are MDHEN and SYDVKM. Trimming cost V 5 bases and J 3 bases; bases outside gene matches: 17. The CDR3 loop spans 19 amino acids. Original data processing: Reference gene primer amplification in the assay estimated nucleated cell counts. Clones were read by immunoSEQ multiplex PCR, and TCRdb kept only the in-frame ones, dropping some. For V, J and clone size, that table is used; D and trimming come from the DNA. In the table there are about 340,000 clones, around nine tenths of which are singletons. The clonotype comes from a woman aged 65 to 85 with COVID-19, enrolled during active disease. V is TRBV28 and J is TRBJ1-5, with 9 bases fitting TRBD1. Sequencing was carried out using peripheral blood. Written as DNA, the CDR3 is TGTGCCAGCAGTAACCCTTCATCCGGGACAGGGTGGGCCAATCAGCCCCAGCATTTT. This sequence encodes CASSNPSSGTGWANQPQHF.